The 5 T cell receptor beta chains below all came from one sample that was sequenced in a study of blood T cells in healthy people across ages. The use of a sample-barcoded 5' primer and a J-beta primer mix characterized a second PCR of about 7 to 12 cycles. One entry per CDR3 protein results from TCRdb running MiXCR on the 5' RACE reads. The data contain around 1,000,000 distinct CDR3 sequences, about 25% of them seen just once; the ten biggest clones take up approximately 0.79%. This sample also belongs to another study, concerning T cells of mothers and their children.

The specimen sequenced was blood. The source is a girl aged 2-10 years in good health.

CDR3 region: CASALPVAGREQYF. As DNA, the CDR3 is TGTGCTAGTGCCTTACCCGTGGCAGGGAGAGAGCAGTACTTC. This chain uses TRBV12-5 with TRBJ2-5, with D perhaps assigned TRBD1 or TRBD2 (5 bases each). The CDR3 is 14 residues long. The V gene lost 7 bases and the J gene lost 11 bases, with 23 bases spanning the gap. The germline V gene has CDR1 LGHNT and CDR2 FRNRAP.

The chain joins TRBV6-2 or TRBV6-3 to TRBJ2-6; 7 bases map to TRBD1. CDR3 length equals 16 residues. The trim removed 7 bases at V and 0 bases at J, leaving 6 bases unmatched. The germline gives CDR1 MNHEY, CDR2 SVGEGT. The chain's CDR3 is CASKQTGRSGANVLTF. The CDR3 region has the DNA TGTGCCAGCAAACAGACAGGGCGCTCTGGGGCCAACGTCCTGACTTTC.

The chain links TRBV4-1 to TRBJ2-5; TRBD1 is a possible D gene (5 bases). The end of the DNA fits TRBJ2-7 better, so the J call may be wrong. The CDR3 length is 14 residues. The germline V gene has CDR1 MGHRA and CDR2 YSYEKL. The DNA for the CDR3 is TGCGCCAGCAGCCGAGCTAAAGGGGCCTACGAGCAGTACTTC. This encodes CASSRAKGAYEQYF.

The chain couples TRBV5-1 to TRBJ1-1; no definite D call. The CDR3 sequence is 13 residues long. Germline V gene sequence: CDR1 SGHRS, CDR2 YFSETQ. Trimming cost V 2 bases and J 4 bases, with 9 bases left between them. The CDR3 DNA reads TGCGCCAGCAGCTTCGAGACATTCACTGAAGCTTTCTTT. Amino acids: CASSFETFTEAFF.

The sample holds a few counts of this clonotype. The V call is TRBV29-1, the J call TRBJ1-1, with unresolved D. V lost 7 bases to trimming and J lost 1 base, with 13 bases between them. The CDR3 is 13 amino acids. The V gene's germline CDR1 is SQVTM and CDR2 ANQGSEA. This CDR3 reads CSAVYGENTEAFF. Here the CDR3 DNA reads TGCAGCGCCGTGTACGGGGAGAACACTGAAGCTTTCTTT.